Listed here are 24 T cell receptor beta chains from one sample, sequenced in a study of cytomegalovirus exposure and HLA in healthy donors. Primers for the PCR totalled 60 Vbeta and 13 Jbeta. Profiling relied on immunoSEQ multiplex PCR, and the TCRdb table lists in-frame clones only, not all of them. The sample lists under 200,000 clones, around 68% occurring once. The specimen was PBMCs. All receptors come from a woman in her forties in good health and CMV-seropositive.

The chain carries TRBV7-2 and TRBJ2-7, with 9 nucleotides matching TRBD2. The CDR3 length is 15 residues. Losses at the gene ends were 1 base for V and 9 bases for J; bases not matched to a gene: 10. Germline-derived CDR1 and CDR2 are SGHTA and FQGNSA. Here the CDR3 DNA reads TGTGCCAGCAGCTTAGTGGGTCTAGCGGGGAAACTGCAGTACTTC. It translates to CASSLVGLAGKLQYF.

The CDR3 protein is CATSPPGTEIYGYTF. The CDR3 region has the DNA TGTGCCACCAGCCCACCCGGGACAGAAATCTATGGCTACACCTTC. The V call is TRBV15, the J call TRBJ1-2; 7 bases are a match to TRBD1. Germline V CDR1 and CDR2: LNHNV, YYDKDF (reference sequence). V trimming: 5 bases; J trimming: 4 bases; junction bases outside the gene matches: 10. This CDR3 has 15 amino acids.

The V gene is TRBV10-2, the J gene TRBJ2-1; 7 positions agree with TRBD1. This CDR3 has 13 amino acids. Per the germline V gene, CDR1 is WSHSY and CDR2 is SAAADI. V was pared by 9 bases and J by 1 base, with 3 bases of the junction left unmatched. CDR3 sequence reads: CARGQVSYNEQFF. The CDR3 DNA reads TGCGCCAGAGGACAGGTTTCCTACAATGAGCAGTTCTTC.

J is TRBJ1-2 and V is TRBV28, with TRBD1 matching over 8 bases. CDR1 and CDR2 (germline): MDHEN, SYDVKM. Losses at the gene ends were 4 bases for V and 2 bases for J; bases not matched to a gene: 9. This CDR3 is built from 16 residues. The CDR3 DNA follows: TGTGCCAGCAGTTCCCCCCTAGGACAGGGAAACTATGGCTACACCTTC. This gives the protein CASSSPLGQGNYGYTF.

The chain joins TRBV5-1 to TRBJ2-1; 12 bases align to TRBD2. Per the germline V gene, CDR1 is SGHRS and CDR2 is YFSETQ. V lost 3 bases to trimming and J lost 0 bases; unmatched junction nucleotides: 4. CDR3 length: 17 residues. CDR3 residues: CASSSLTSGGSYNEQFF. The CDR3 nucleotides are TGCGCCAGCAGCTCCCTGACTAGCGGGGGCTCCTACAATGAGCAGTTCTTC.

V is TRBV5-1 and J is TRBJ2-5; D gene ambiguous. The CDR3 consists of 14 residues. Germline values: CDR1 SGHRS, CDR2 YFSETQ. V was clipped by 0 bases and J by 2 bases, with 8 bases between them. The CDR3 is CASSLDVSQETQYF. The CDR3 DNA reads TGCGCCAGCAGCTTGGATGTCAGTCAAGAGACCCAGTACTTC.

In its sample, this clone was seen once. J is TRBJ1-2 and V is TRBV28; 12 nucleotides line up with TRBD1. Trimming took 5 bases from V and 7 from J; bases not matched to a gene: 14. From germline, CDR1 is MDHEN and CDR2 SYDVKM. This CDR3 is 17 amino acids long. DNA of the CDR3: TGTGCCAGCAGTCCATGGGGACAGGGGGCTACCCAACGTGGCTACACCTTC. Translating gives CASSPWGQGATQRGYTF.

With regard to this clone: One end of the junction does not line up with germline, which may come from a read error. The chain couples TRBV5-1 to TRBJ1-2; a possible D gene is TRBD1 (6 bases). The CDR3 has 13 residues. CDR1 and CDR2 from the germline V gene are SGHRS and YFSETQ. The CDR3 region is CASSTDGQYGYPF. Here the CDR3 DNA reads TGCGCCAGCAGCACGGACGGACAGTATGGCTACCCCTTC. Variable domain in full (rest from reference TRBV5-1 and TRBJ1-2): KAGVTQTPRYLIKTRGQQVTLSCSPISGHRSVSWYQQTPGQGLQFLFEYFSETQRNKGNFPGRFSGRQFSNSRSEMNVSTLELGDSALYLCASSTDGQYGYPFGSGTRLTVV.

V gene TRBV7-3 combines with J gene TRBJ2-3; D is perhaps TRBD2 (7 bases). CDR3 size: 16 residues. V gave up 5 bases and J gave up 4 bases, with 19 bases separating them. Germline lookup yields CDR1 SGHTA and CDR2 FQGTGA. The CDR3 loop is CASSAPGGRWPDTQYF. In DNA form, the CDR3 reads TGTGCCAGCAGCGCCCCCGGGGGGCGCTGGCCAGATACGCAGTATTTT.

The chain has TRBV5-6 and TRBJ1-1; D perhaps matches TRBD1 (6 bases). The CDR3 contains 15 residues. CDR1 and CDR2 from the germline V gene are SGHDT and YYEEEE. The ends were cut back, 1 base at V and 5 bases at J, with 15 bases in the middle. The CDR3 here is CASSLRGGAKTEAFF. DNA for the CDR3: TGTGCCAGCAGCTTGAGGGGGGGCGCCAAAACTGAAGCTTTCTTT.

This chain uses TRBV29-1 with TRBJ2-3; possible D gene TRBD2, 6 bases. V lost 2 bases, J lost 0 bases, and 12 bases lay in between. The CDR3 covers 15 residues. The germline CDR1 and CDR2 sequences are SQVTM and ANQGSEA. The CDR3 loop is CSVERARGSTDTQYF. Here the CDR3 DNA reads TGCAGCGTTGAAAGAGCACGGGGGAGCACAGATACGCAGTATTTT.

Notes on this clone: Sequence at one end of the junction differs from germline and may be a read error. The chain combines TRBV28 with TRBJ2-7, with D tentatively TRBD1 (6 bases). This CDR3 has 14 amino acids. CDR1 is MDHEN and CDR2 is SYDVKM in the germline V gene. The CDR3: CASSLIQGSSEQYF. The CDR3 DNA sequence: TGTGCCAGCAGTTTGATCCAGGGGTCCTCCGAGCAGTACTTC.

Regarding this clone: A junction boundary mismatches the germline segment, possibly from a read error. The CDR3 coding sequence is TGTGCCAGCCGGACTACGTATTCCAATGAGCACTTCTTC. It yields the protein CASRTTYSNEHFF. The gene calls are TRBV6-1 and TRBJ2-1; tentative D call: TRBD2 (6 bases). The germline gives CDR1 MNHNS, CDR2 SASEGT. This CDR3 region has 13 residues.

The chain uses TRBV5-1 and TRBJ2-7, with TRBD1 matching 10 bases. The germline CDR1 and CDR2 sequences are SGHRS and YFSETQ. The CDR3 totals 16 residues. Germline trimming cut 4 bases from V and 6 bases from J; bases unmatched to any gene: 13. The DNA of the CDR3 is TGCGCCAGCAGCGAAATGCCGGGACAGGGGACGGGCGAGCAGTACTTC. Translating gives CASSEMPGQGTGEQYF.

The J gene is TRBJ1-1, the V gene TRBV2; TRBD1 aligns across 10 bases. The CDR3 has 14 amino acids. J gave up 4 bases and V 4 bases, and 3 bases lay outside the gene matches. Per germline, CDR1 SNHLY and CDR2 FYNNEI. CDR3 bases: TGTGCCAGCAGTGGGACAGGGGGGAGCACTGAAGCTTTCTTT. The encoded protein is CASSGTGGSTEAFF.

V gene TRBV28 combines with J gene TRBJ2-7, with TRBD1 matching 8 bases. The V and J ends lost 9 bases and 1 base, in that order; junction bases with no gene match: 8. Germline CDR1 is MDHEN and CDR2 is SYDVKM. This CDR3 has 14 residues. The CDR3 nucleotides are TGTGCCAGTGGCTTCCGGACAGGGTCCTACGAGCAGTACTTC. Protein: CASGFRTGSYEQYF. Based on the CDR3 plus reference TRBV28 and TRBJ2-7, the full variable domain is DVKVTQSSRYLVKRTGEKVFLECVQDMDHENMFWYRQDPGLGLRLIYFSYDVKMKEKGDIPEGYSVSREKKERFSLILESASTNQTSMYLCASGFRTGSYEQYFGPGTRLTVT.

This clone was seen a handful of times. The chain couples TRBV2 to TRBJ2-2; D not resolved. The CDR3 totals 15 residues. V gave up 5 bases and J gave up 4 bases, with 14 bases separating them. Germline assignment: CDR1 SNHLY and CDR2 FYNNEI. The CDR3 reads CASSSSGSTTGELFF. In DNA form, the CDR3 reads TGTGCCAGCAGTTCGTCAGGATCCACCACCGGGGAGCTGTTTTTT.

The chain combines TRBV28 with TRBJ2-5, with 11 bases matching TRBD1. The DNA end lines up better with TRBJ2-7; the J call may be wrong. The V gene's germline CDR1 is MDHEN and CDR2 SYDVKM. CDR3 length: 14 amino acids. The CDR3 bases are TGTGCCAGCAGTCAAGGACAGGGGGCCCACGAGCAGTACTTC. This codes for CASSQGQGAHEQYF.

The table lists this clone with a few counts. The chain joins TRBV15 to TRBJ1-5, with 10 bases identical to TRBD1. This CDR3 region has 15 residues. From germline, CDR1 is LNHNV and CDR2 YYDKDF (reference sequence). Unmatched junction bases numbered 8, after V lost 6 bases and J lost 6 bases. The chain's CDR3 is CATRGDRGKGQPQHF. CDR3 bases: TGTGCCACCAGGGGGGACAGGGGAAAGGGTCAGCCCCAGCATTTT.

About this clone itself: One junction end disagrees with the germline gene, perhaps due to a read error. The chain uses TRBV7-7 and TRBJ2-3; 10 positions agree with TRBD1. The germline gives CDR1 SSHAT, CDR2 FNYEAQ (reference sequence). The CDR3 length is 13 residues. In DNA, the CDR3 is TGTGCTAGCAGGGGACAGGGGTCAGATACGCAGTATTTT. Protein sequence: CASRGQGSDTQYF.

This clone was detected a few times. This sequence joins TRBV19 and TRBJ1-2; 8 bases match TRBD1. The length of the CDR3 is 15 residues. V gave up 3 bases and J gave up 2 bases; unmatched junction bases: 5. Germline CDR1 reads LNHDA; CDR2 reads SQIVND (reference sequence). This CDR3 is CASSIGQGRNYGYTF. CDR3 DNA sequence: TGTGCCAGTAGTATTGGACAGGGACGGAACTATGGCTACACCTTC.

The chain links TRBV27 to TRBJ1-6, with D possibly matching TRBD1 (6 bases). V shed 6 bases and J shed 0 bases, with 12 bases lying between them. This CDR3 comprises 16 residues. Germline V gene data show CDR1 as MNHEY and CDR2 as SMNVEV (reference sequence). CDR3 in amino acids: CASSLQGRSYNSPLHF. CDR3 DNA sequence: TGTGCCAGCAGCCTTCAGGGGCGCTCCTATAATTCACCCCTCCACTTT.

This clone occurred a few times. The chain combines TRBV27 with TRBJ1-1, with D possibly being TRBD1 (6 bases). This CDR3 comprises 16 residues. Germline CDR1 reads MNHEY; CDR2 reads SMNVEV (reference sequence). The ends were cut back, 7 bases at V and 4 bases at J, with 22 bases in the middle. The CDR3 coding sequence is TGTGCCAGCACCGTTGGGGGCCTAAGGGGAAGCACTGAAGCTTTCTTT. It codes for CASTVGGLRGSTEAFF.

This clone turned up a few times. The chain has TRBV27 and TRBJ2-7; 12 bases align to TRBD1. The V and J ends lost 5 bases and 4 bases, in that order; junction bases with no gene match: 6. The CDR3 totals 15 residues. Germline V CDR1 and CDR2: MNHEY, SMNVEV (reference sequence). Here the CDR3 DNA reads TGTGCCAGCAGTCCCCTGGGACAGGGGGCTTACGAGCAGTACTTC. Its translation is CASSPLGQGAYEQYF.